These 17 T cell receptor beta chains were sequenced from one sample in a study of T cell repertoires in cytomegalovirus infection. TCRdb re-called the reads through MiXCR, storing one row per CDR3 protein. The repertoire includes 400,000 or so distinct CDR3 sequences, 15% to 20% of them detected once, and approximately 8% sits in the top ten. Sequencing used PBMCs. These receptors were obtained from a human donor in good health (CMV status not recorded). Some clones in this sample may be carry-over from other donors' samples.

This clonotype was seen more than once but under ten times. J is TRBJ2-3 and V is TRBV12-3 or TRBV12-4; D is uncertain. The length of the CDR3 is 14 residues. Between the trimmed V and J ends, which lost 7 bases and 4 bases, there was a span of 15 bases. The CDR3 coding sequence is TGTGCCAGCACCTCCCCATGGGTCCCAGATACGCAGTATTTT. Translated: CASTSPWVPDTQYF.

The chain links TRBV19 to TRBJ2-3; D is undetermined. This CDR3 has 16 residues. V was trimmed by 2 bases and J by 5 bases, leaving 17 bases between them. Germline CDR1 is LNHDA and CDR2 is SQIVND (reference sequence). CDR3 sequence (DNA): TGTGCCAGTAGTATACCCGGCGGCGGCGGTCTAGATACGCAGTATTTT. Translating it yields CASSIPGGGGLDTQYF.

This clonotype was found once. This chain links TRBV5-4 with TRBJ1-1; D unresolved. V was cut by 0 bases and J by 0 bases, with 6 bases left in between. Germline assignment: CDR1 SGHNT and CDR2 YYREEE (reference sequence). The CDR3 has 14 amino acids. This chain's CDR3 is CASSLDNLNTEAFF. The CDR3 nucleotides are TGTGCCAGCAGCTTGGACAACTTGAACACTGAAGCTTTCTTT.

This rearrangement joins TRBV6-5 to TRBJ2-7; TRBD1 agrees at 9 bases. The CDR3 is 16 amino acids. Trimming cost V 7 bases and J 2 bases; bases outside gene matches: 12. Germline CDR1 is MNHEY and CDR2 is SVGAGI. The CDR3 reads CASNPGQGYLPYEQYF. The CDR3 DNA sequence: TGTGCCAGCAACCCGGGACAGGGATATTTACCCTACGAGCAGTACTTC.

This clonotype has just a few counts. The chain employs TRBV20-1 and TRBJ2-4; possible D gene TRBD2, 6 bases. The CDR3 spans 15 residues. Germline lookup yields CDR1 DFQATT and CDR2 SNEGSKA (reference sequence). In DNA form, the CDR3 reads TGCAGCTCAAAAACCACCGGGGGTGCCAAAAACATTCAGTACTTC. Amino acids: CSSKTTGGAKNIQYF.

This clonotype was seen ten or more times. The chain is built from TRBV12-3 or TRBV12-4 and TRBJ2-1; the D gene is possibly TRBD1 (6 bases). This CDR3 is built from 13 residues. V lost 9 bases to trimming and J lost 6 bases, with 15 bases between them. For the CDR3, the DNA is TGTGCCAGTTCGGCGGGCAGGGGCAATGAGCAGTTCTTC. Protein product: CASSAGRGNEQFF.

The rearrangement joins TRBV7-2 to TRBJ1-3, with D possibly matching TRBD1 (5 bases). V was clipped by 4 bases and J by 4 bases, with 17 bases between them. The CDR3 is 16 residues long. Germline values: CDR1 SGHTA, CDR2 FQGNSA. DNA for the CDR3: TGTGCCAGCAGCTACCGCGGGGCAGGGCAAGGAAACACCATATATTTT. Its protein product is CASSYRGAGQGNTIYF.

This clonotype showed up many times. The rearrangement joins TRBV12-3 or TRBV12-4 to TRBJ1-2, with 7 nucleotides matching TRBD1. V gave up 6 bases and J gave up 0 bases; unmatched junction bases: 10. This CDR3 has 16 residues. The CDR3 here is CASSSTGVTSNYGYTF. CDR3 DNA: TGTGCCAGCAGCTCAACAGGGGTAACTTCTAACTATGGCTACACCTTC.

This clonotype appeared a few times. The chain employs TRBV2 and TRBJ1-5, with D maybe TRBD1 (6 bases). CDR1 is SNHLY and CDR2 is FYNNEI in the germline V gene. Trimming stripped 6 bases from V and 1 base from J, with 22 bases between. This CDR3 has 18 residues. CDR3 nucleotides: TGTGCCAGCAGCCAGGGGCTGCTATGGGGTAGGAGCAATCAGCCCCAGCATTTT. It specifies CASSQGLLWGRSNQPQHF.

J is TRBJ1-1 and V is TRBV24-1, with no clear D. The CDR3 spans 11 residues. Germline values: CDR1 KGHDR, CDR2 SFDVKD. V was trimmed by 7 bases and J by 3 bases, leaving 5 bases between them. Written as DNA, the CDR3 is TGTGCCACCAGGAGAGACACTGAAGCTTTCTTT. Protein: CATRRDTEAFF.

Only a few counts were recorded for this clonotype. The V gene is TRBV2, the J gene TRBJ1-4; 8 bases are a match to TRBD1. Germline trimming cut 4 bases from V and 3 bases from J; bases unmatched to any gene: 1. The CDR3 totals 14 residues. The germline CDR1 and CDR2 sequences are SNHLY and FYNNEI. The CDR3 loop is CASSVDRANEKLFF. The CDR3 DNA sequence: TGTGCCAGCAGTGTGGACAGGGCTAATGAAAAACTGTTTTTT.

This clonotype came up a few times. V is TRBV5-6 and J is TRBJ1-1, with D hard to call. The CDR3 spans 13 residues. Looked up from germline, CDR1 is SGHDT and CDR2 is YYEEEE. The ends were cut back, 3 bases at V and 6 bases at J, with 12 bases in the middle. CDR3 loop: CASSSLEKSEAFF. CDR3 sequence (DNA): TGTGCCAGCAGCTCTCTTGAAAAATCTGAAGCTTTCTTT. Looking up the rest from reference TRBV5-6 and TRBJ1-1 gives the full variable domain: DAGVTQSPTHLIKTRGQQVTLRCSPKSGHDTVSWYQQALGQGPQFIFQYYEEEERQRGNFPDRFSGHQFPNYSSELNVNALLLGDSALYLCASSSLEKSEAFFGQGTRLTVV.

The sample holds many counts of this clonotype. J is TRBJ1-3 and V is TRBV7-8; D ambiguous. The germline gives CDR1 SGHVS, CDR2 FQNEAQ. Deletions cut 6 bases from V and 0 bases from J, with 6 bases between. The length of the CDR3 is 13 residues. The CDR3 sequence: CASSISSGNTIYF. The CDR3 nucleotides are TGTGCCAGCAGTATCTCCTCTGGAAACACCATATATTTT.

This clonotype turned up a few times. The V gene is TRBV6-2 or TRBV6-3, the J gene TRBJ1-1; D perhaps matches TRBD1 (5 bases). This CDR3 is built from 13 residues. Germline V gene sequence: CDR1 MNHEY, CDR2 SVGEGT. Trimming left V 6 bases short and J 6 bases short, with 14 bases between. CDR3 amino acids: CASSRGTDSEAFF. Here the CDR3 DNA reads TGTGCCAGCAGCCGCGGGACGGACTCTGAAGCTTTCTTT.

V and J are TRBV12-3 or TRBV12-4 and TRBJ2-6; D gene ambiguous. The CDR3 is 15 residues long. The V and J ends lost 6 bases and 1 base respectively, with 10 bases between them. The CDR3 sequence: CASRPPFSGANVLTF. The CDR3 DNA is TGTGCCAGCAGGCCCCCCTTTTCTGGGGCCAACGTCCTGACTTTC.

The DNA of the CDR3 is TGCAGTGCTTATACGGACGCCACCTCCTACGAGCAGTACTTC. This translates into CSAYTDATSYEQYF. V and J are TRBV20-1 and TRBJ2-7; D not certain. The CDR3 spans 14 residues. The germline V and J ends were trimmed by 5 bases and 0 bases, with 14 bases remaining between them. CDR1 and CDR2 (germline): DFQATT, SNEGSKA (reference sequence).

There are a few counts of this clonotype. This chain links TRBV12-3 or TRBV12-4 with TRBJ2-7; D is undetermined. V lost 3 bases to trimming and J lost 3 bases, with 9 bases between them. The CDR3 loop spans 13 amino acids. CDR3 nucleotides: TGTGCCAGCAGTTTTGGGCAGGACTACGAGCAGTACTTC. It codes for CASSFGQDYEQYF.